One sample yielded the 21 T cell receptor beta chains listed below, sequenced in a study of T cells in lung cancer brain metastases. Measured with immunoSEQ multiplex PCR; TCRdb has only the in-frame clones, and not every one. The sample includes around 3,000 clones, approximately 85% seen only once; the top ten take 6% to 8%. Sequencing was done on a sample of tumor tissue from the primary lung tumor. Receptor source: a woman aged 60-75 years with non-small cell lung cancer.

V is TRBV4-1 and J is TRBJ2-1; maybe TRBD2 (5 bases). The germline CDR1 and CDR2 sequences are MGHRA and YSYEKL. V shed 4 bases and J shed 0 bases, with 13 bases lying between them. CDR3 size: 16 residues. In DNA, the CDR3 is TGCGCCAGCAGCCTTACGACTGGGAGCTCCTACAATGAGCAGTTCTTC. It specifies CASSLTTGSSYNEQFF.

The chain employs TRBV5-1 and TRBJ1-3, with TRBD1 as a possible D gene (5 bases). The CDR3 is made up of 14 amino acids. Trimming cost V 6 bases and J 0 bases, with 10 bases left between them. Germline CDR1 and CDR2: SGHRS and YFSETQ. The CDR3 loop reads CASTSGGSGNTIYF. CDR3 nucleotide sequence: TGCGCCAGCACCTCGGGGGGCTCTGGAAACACCATATATTTT. Full variable domain (rest looked up from reference TRBV5-1 and TRBJ1-3): KAGVTQTPRYLIKTRGQQVTLSCSPISGHRSVSWYQQTPGQGLQFLFEYFSETQRNKGNFPGRFSGRQFSNSRSEMNVSTLELGDSALYLCASTSGGSGNTIYFGEGSWLTVV.

V usage is TRBV7-9 and J usage is TRBJ2-7, with 10 positions matching TRBD1. Germline trimming cut 5 bases from V and 7 bases from J; bases unmatched to any gene: 11. CDR1 SEHNR and CDR2 FQNEAQ come from the germline V gene (reference sequence). The CDR3 is 15 amino acids. CDR3 DNA sequence: TGTGCCAGCAGCCATTCTGACAGGGGGCAGGGAGAGCAGTACTTC. As protein: CASSHSDRGQGEQYF.

The J gene is TRBJ2-5, the V gene TRBV13; 9 bases are shared with TRBD2. The CDR3 length is 15 residues. The J segment lost 5 bases and the V segment lost 5 bases, leaving 9 bases of the junction unmatched. Germline lookup yields CDR1 PRHDT and CDR2 FYEKMQ (reference sequence). The CDR3 DNA sequence: TGTGCCAGCAGCCTCGGGACTAGCCCCAGGGAGACCCAGTACTTC. This sequence encodes CASSLGTSPRETQYF.

V usage is TRBV18 and J usage is TRBJ1-2; D remains ambiguous. The germline V and J ends were trimmed by 0 bases and 6 bases, with 5 bases remaining between them. Per germline, CDR1 KGHSH and CDR2 LQKENI. The CDR3 extends over 12 amino acids. CDR3 DNA sequence: TGTGCCAGCTCACCACCAGGGCATGGCTACACCTTC. Protein: CASSPPGHGYTF. The whole variable domain, filled in from reference TRBV18 and TRBJ1-2, reads NAGVMQNPRHLVRRRGQEARLRCSPMKGHSHVYWYRQLPEEGLKFMVYLQKENIIDESGMPKERFSAEFPKEGPSILRIQQVVRGDSAAYFCASSPPGHGYTFGSGTRLTVV.

The V gene is TRBV6-5, the J gene TRBJ1-3; D is possibly TRBD1 (5 bases). Germline CDR1 MNHEY, CDR2 SVGAGI. V was shortened by 7 bases and J by 0 bases, with 7 bases between the two germline ends. CDR3 length: 13 residues. CDR3 region: CASKGFSGNTIYF. In DNA, the CDR3 is TGTGCCAGCAAGGGGTTCTCTGGAAACACCATATATTTT.

This clone was detected only a few times. The rearrangement uses TRBV9 and TRBJ2-5; 8 nucleotides align to TRBD1. The CDR3 covers 14 residues. Germline V lookup: CDR1 SGDLS, CDR2 YYNGEE. V lost 4 bases, J lost 2 bases, and 4 bases stayed unmatched. The CDR3 spells CASSPRTGQETQYF. The CDR3 coding sequence is TGTGCCAGCAGCCCCAGGACAGGGCAAGAGACCCAGTACTTC. The full variable domain, rest sourced from reference TRBV9 and TRBJ2-5, is DSGVTQTPKHLITATGQRVTLRCSPRSGDLSVYWYQQSLDQGLQFLIQYYNGEERAKGNILERFSAQQFPDLHSELNLSSLELGDSALYFCASSPRTGQETQYFGPGTRLLVL.

The J gene is TRBJ2-1, the V gene TRBV27; TRBD2 matches 8 bases. V gave up 5 bases and J gave up 2 bases; unmatched junction bases: 8. CDR3 length equals 16 residues. Per germline, CDR1 MNHEY and CDR2 SMNVEV (reference sequence). The CDR3 loop reads CASSTRTSSPYNEQFF. DNA of the CDR3: TGTGCCAGCAGTACCCGGACTAGCTCCCCCTACAATGAGCAGTTCTTC.

This chain uses TRBV5-1 with TRBJ1-5; D not certain. The CDR3 length is 17 residues. The ends were cut back, 4 bases at V and 4 bases at J, with 21 bases in the middle. The germline V gene has CDR1 SGHRS and CDR2 YFSETQ. The CDR3 nucleotides are TGCGCCAGCAGCCTGGAACCTTCAGCCGCGGGGAATCAGCCCCAGCATTTT. Amino acids: CASSLEPSAAGNQPQHF.

This clone was seen a single time. The genes are TRBV7-6 and TRBJ2-2; D remains unclear. The CDR3 length is 14 residues. Deletions cut 7 bases from V and 5 bases from J, with 14 bases between. Germline assignment: CDR1 SGHVS and CDR2 FNYEAQ. CDR3 sequence: CASTHGAWTGELFF. In DNA, the CDR3 is TGTGCCAGCACCCACGGTGCCTGGACCGGGGAGCTGTTTTTT.

This clone was picked up one time. The chain is built from TRBV19 and TRBJ2-7; the D gene is possibly TRBD1 (6 bases). Germline CDR1 reads LNHDA; CDR2 reads SQIVND (reference sequence). V shed 4 bases and J shed 2 bases, with 12 bases lying between them. The CDR3 contains 14 residues. In nucleotides, the CDR3 is TGTGCCAGTAGTAATCGGGACATAGCCTACGAGCAGTACTTC. Protein sequence: CASSNRDIAYEQYF.

The chain uses TRBV6-1 and TRBJ1-2; TRBD1 aligns across 9 bases. Germline lookup yields CDR1 MNHNS and CDR2 SASEGT. The ends lost 8 bases at V and 3 bases at J; junction bases unmatched: 7. The CDR3 contains 14 residues. CDR3 sequence (DNA): TGTGCCAGCGCCTGGACAGGGGCGTACTATGGCTACACCTTC. Protein product: CASAWTGAYYGYTF.

This clone was seen a single time. This chain uses TRBV9 with TRBJ2-1; D ambiguous. The CDR3 contains 13 residues. From germline, CDR1 is SGDLS and CDR2 YYNGEE. V lost 4 bases and J lost 4, with 9 bases in between. CDR3 region: CASSPSHYNEQFF. For the CDR3, the DNA is TGTGCCAGCAGCCCATCCCATTACAATGAGCAGTTCTTC.

The chain couples TRBV30 to TRBJ1-1; D unclear. Germline loops: CDR1 GTSNPN, CDR2 SVGIG (reference sequence). The V end was cut by 5 bases, the J end by 0 bases, with 13 bases between. The CDR3 length is 14 residues. CDR3 coding DNA: TGTGCCTGGCATAAGGGAAGCGTGAACACTGAAGCTTTCTTT. It codes for CAWHKGSVNTEAFF.

The sample holds a few counts of this clone. This CDR3 is also generated by other DNA sequences in the sample. This chain links TRBV6-1 with TRBJ2-1; the D gene is possibly TRBD1 (6 bases). Germline V gene lookup returns CDR1 MNHNS and CDR2 SASEGT. The V end lost 7 bases, the J end lost 6 bases, and 16 bases lay between the germline ends. This CDR3 has 14 amino acids. The CDR3 DNA sequence: TGTGCCAGCAAAGCAGGAGCAGGGGTCAATGAGCAGTTCTTC. The encoded protein is CASKAGAGVNEQFF.

The chain has TRBV29-1 and TRBJ1-1; a possible D gene is TRBD1 (5 bases). Deletions cut 7 bases from V and 0 bases from J, with 21 bases between. The CDR3 contains 16 residues. Germline V gene data show CDR1 as SQVTM and CDR2 as ANQGSEA. For the CDR3, the DNA is TGCAGCGCTACCCAAGGCGGGGGTTGGGTGAACACTGAAGCTTTCTTT. Residues: CSATQGGGWVNTEAFF.

The chain employs TRBV5-1 and TRBJ2-1; D tentatively reads TRBD1 or TRBD2 (6 bases each). This CDR3 comprises 16 residues. Trimming left V 0 bases short and J 9 bases short, with 19 bases between. Germline V gene sequence: CDR1 SGHRS, CDR2 YFSETQ. Here the CDR3 DNA reads TGCGCCAGCAGCTTGGAAGTGGGCGGGACACACTCTGAGCAGTTCTTC. This encodes CASSLEVGGTHSEQFF. The full variable domain, rest sourced from reference TRBV5-1 and TRBJ2-1, is KAGVTQTPRYLIKTRGQQVTLSCSPISGHRSVSWYQQTPGQGLQFLFEYFSETQRNKGNFPGRFSGRQFSNSRSEMNVSTLELGDSALYLCASSLEVGGTHSEQFFGPGTRLTVL.

This clone has more than one count but fewer than ten. The rearrangement uses TRBV6-6 and TRBJ2-1; 7 bases are a match to TRBD2. The germline gives CDR1 MNHNY, CDR2 SVGAGI (reference sequence). The length of the CDR3 is 14 residues. The V gene end was trimmed by 6 bases and the J gene end by 2 bases; junction bases not matched to a gene: 4. DNA of the CDR3: TGTGCCAGCAGGAGAAGCGGGGCCTACAATGAGCAGTTCTTC. Its protein product is CASRRSGAYNEQFF.

The J gene is TRBJ1-4, the V gene TRBV15, with 12 positions matching TRBD1. Germline V gives CDR1 LNHNV, CDR2 YYDKDF (reference sequence). V lost 1 base to trimming and J lost 5 bases; unmatched junction nucleotides: 8. This CDR3 spans 18 amino acids. The CDR3 DNA reads TGTGCCACCAGCAGAGGAGGGACAGGGGGCATAGGAAATGAAAAACTGTTTTTT. It specifies CATSRGGTGGIGNEKLFF.

J is TRBJ1-2 and V is TRBV25-1; D may be TRBD1 (5 bases). The CDR3 spans 13 residues. Germline V lookup: CDR1 MGHDK, CDR2 SYGVNS. Trimming took off 2 bases at V and 5 bases at J, with 9 bases between the two ends. As DNA, the CDR3 is TGTGCCAGCAGTGAAGGGGGGAGGTATGGCTACACCTTC. It encodes CASSEGGRYGYTF.

The rearrangement uses TRBV4-1 and TRBJ2-5; 12 nucleotides align to TRBD2. The trim removed 4 bases at V and 4 bases at J, leaving 7 bases unmatched. This CDR3 spans 16 amino acids. CDR1 and CDR2 from the germline V gene are MGHRA and YSYEKL. For the CDR3, the DNA is TGCGCCAGCAGCCCTGTCCCGGGACTAGCGGGAGAGACCCAGTACTTC. Translating it yields CASSPVPGLAGETQYF.